This T cell receptor beta chain was captured by sequencing in a study of CD8 T cells in ankylosing spondylitis (dated by TCRdb to about 2017). With regard to the full study: The study profiled T cell receptor beta repertoires in healthy donors and ankylosing spondylitis patients to find disease-linked TCR variants. The whole study cohort included roughly 110 healthy donors and roughly 24 ankylosing spondylitis patients. Peripheral blood was sampled, and synovial fluid was also collected from ankylosing spondylitis patients. Overall study results and their limits: The disease-linked clones were reported to be significantly enriched in matched synovial fluid samples from ankylosing spondylitis patients. Blood from ankylosing spondylitis patients appeared to be characterized by a TCR beta motif composed of under 10 highly homologous amino acid variants. The disease-linked clones showed a CD8+ phenotype and occurred at relatively low frequencies in peripheral blood. Some TCR beta motif variants had previously been reported in synovial fluid and blood of reactive arthritis patients, which suggested common disease-initiation mechanisms.

The germline ends are 9 bases apart after V is trimmed by 0 bases and J by 6 bases. The CDR3 goes from the cysteine to the phenylalanine over 14 residues. CDR3 DNA only is kept here, 42 bases in frame from base 1. The germline V gene provides CDR1 LGHNA and CDR2 YSLEER. The instrument was an Illumina HiSeq 2500. TCR beta libraries were prepared by quantitative 5'-RACE with molecular barcodes. In the source study's methods: To identify disease-linked TCR variants, a new computational method was used, one built on a probabilistic model of VDJ rearrangement. The public reads were reprocessed in TCRdb via fastp at Q25 and MiXCR, keeping in-frame beta chains. Entries are consolidated by CDR3 protein sequence, retaining the most common genes and DNA. The V and J calls here are based on TCRdb, not the publication. This sample comprises more than 600,000 distinct CDR3 sequences, about 20% of them detected only once. Of the sample, under 20% falls within the top ten clones.

The sample holds many counts of this clonotype. This clone's antigen is unknown. One base away there is no much larger clone; base qualities are not given. The sequence derives from a male donor with ankylosing spondylitis. Source material: blood, either unsorted or a sorted T cell fraction (not recorded which). Rearrangement joined TRBV4-3 to TRBJ2-1; no D gene is confidently identified. The sequenced DNA: TGCGCCAGCAGCCAAGAACGAGATATCAATGAGCAGTTCTTC. Its protein product is CASSQERDINEQFF.